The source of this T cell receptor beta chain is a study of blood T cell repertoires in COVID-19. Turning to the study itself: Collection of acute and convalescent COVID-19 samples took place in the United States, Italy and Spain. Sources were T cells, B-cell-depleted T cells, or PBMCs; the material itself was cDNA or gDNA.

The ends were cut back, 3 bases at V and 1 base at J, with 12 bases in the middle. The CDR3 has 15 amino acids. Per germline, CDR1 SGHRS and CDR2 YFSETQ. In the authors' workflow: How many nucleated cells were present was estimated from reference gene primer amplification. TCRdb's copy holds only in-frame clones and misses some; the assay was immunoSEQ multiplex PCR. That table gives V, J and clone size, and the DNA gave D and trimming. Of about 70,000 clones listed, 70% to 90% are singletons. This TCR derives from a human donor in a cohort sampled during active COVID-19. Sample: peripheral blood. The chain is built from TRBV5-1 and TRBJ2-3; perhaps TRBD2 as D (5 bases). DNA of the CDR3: TGCGCCAGCAGCTCGCTCGGGCGGGGCACAGATACGCAGTATTTT. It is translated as CASSSLGRGTDTQYF.